This T cell receptor beta chain was documented in a study of CD8 T cells in Susac syndrome. Across the study: Patients with Susac syndrome had blood drawn and were at that point therapy-naive, on corticosteroids, or on intravenous immunoglobulin alone.

Definite or probable Susac syndrome was diagnosed using recently defined diagnostic criteria. Negative isolation yielded CD8+ and CD4+ T cells; FACS enriched TEMRA cells. The CDR3 has 13 residues. Germline CDR1 is GTSNPN and CDR2 is SVGIG (reference sequence). Trimming cost V 4 bases and J 5 bases; bases outside gene matches: 5. The RNA input was about 0.45 to 1 ug, and it was reverse transcribed with random hexamers. Amplification of TCR beta CDR3 was carried out by immunoSEQ multiplex PCR, which covered 54 Vbeta and 13 Jbeta segments. TCRdb reprocessed the immunoSEQ multiplex PCR reads via MiXCR and lists one record per CDR3 protein. This table has tens of thousands of distinct CDR3 sequences, roughly 96% appearing once.

The chain uses TRBV30 and TRBJ1-3, with 7 bases matching TRBD1. The sequence was obtained from a human donor with Susac syndrome. Sequenced material: CD8+ T cells from PBMCs. The CDR3 region has the DNA TGTGCCTGGAATCCGGGACAGAGAAACACCATATATTTT. Translating gives CAWNPGQRNTIYF.